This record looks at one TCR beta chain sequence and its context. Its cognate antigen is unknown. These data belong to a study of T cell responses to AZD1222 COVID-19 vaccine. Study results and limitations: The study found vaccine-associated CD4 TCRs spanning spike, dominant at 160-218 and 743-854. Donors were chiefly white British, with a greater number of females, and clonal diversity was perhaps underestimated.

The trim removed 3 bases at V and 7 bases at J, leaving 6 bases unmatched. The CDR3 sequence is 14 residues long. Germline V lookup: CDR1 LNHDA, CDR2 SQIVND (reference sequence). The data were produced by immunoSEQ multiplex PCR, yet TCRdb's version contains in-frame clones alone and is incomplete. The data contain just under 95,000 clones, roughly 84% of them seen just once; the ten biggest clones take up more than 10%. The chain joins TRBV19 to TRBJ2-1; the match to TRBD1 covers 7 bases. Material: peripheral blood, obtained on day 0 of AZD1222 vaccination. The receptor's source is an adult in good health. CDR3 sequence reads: CASSIQTGNNEQFF. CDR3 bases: TGTGCCAGTAGTATTCAGACAGGGAATAATGAGCAGTTCTTC.